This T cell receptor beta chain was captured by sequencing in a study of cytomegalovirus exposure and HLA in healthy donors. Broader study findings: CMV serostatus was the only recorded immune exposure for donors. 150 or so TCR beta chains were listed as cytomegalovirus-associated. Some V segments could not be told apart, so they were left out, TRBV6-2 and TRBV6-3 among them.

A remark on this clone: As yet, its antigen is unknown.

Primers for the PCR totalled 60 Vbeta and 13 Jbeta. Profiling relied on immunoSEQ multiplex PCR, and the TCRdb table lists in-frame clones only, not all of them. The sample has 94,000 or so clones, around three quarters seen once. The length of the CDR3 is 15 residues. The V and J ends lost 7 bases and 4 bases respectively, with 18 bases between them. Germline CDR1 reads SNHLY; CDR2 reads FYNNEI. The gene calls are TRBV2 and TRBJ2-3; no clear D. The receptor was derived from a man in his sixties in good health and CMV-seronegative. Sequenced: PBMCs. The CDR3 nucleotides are TGTGCCAGCAAATGGTTAGCCCTAAACCCAGATACGCAGTATTTT. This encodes CASKWLALNPDTQYF.